This T cell receptor (beta chain) comes out of a study of early T cells in non-severe SARS-CoV-2 infection. Study overall: The input, bulk RNA from unsorted whole blood, was sequenced, and chains were unpaired. General observations from the study: Clonotype matching in VDJdb favored anti-spike CD8 responses and did not capture private and CD4 specificities.

Tagging with unique molecular identifiers was applied to individual cDNA molecules. TCRdb independently ran MiXCR on the 5' RACE reads; one entry per CDR3 protein. The sample shows roughly 83,000 distinct CDR3 sequences, under 11% of them seen only once. Trimming left V 2 bases short and J 8 bases short, with 9 bases between. The length of the CDR3 is 12 residues. In germline, CDR1 is ENHRY, CDR2 SYGVKD. Comments on this clonotype: What it binds is not known.

This receptor was obtained from an adult who was a healthcare worker with PCR-confirmed SARS-CoV-2 infection or an uninfected control (not recorded which). Sequenced here: whole blood, sampled at baseline. The rearrangement uses TRBV10-3 and TRBJ1-2; maybe TRBD1 (5 bases). The CDR3 DNA reads as TGTGCCATCAGTGAGGGGACCGCCGGCTACACCTTC. Its translation is CAISEGTAGYTF.